The 21 T cell receptor beta chains given below trace back to one sample, sequenced in a study of cytomegalovirus exposure and HLA in healthy donors. 60 Vbeta and 13 Jbeta primers were used in PCR. Generated by immunoSEQ multiplex PCR, the TCRdb table keeps only in-frame clones and is missing some. The table shows about 120,000 clones, with around 81% occurring only once. Sequenced input: PBMCs. These receptors came from a woman in her twenties or thirties in good health and CMV-seronegative.

The chain employs TRBV7-8 and TRBJ2-3, with 8 positions matching TRBD2. Per germline, CDR1 SGHVS and CDR2 FQNEAQ. The CDR3 runs 18 residues. J lost 6 bases, V lost 5 bases, and 19 bases had no gene match. CDR3 nucleotide sequence: TGTGCCAGCAGCCCCCTGGTGAGGAGCGGGAGAAAACCCGATACGCAGTATTTT. Translating it yields CASSPLVRSGRKPDTQYF.

This chain links TRBV27 with TRBJ2-1; a possible D gene is TRBD1 (5 bases). CDR1 and CDR2 from the germline V gene are MNHEY and SMNVEV (reference sequence). V was pared by 6 bases and J by 4 bases, with 7 bases between. The CDR3 contains 12 residues. The CDR3 bases are TGTGCCAGCAGGCGACAGTACAATGAGCAGTTCTTC. It yields the protein CASRRQYNEQFF.

The rearrangement joins TRBV6-1 to TRBJ2-7; the D gene is possibly TRBD1 (5 bases). The CDR3 totals 14 residues. The V gene lost 3 bases and the J gene lost 7 bases, with 16 bases spanning the gap. The germline V gene encodes CDR1 MNHNS and CDR2 SASEGT. The CDR3 DNA sequence: TGTGCCAGCAGTGACCTGTCGCAGGGCTATGAGCAGTACTTC. Its protein product is CASSDLSQGYEQYF.

In this sample, this clone turned up a few times. This chain joins TRBV6-6 and TRBJ1-2; TRBD1 aligns across 9 bases. Germline assignment: CDR1 MNHNY and CDR2 SVGAGI (reference sequence). J lost 2 bases, V lost 6 bases, and 10 bases had no gene match. This CDR3 is built from 16 residues. The chain's CDR3 is CASRRPVQGANYGYTF. CDR3 in DNA: TGTGCCAGCAGGAGGCCCGTACAGGGGGCGAACTATGGCTACACCTTC.

V usage is TRBV7-2 and J usage is TRBJ1-3; D gene uncertain. V gave up 3 bases and J gave up 3 bases, with 3 bases separating them. Germline assignment: CDR1 SGHTA and CDR2 FQGNSA. The CDR3 covers 12 residues. The CDR3 here is CASSFNGNTIYF. The CDR3 DNA is TGTGCCAGCAGCTTTAATGGAAACACCATATATTTT.

V gene TRBV18 combines with J gene TRBJ2-3, with D unclear. Germline CDR1 is KGHSH and CDR2 is LQKENI. The V and J ends lost 2 bases and 2 bases respectively, with 11 bases between them. This CDR3 has 15 amino acids. The CDR3 is CASSPAVIVTDTQYF. CDR3 nucleotide sequence: TGTGCCAGCTCACCAGCGGTAATAGTCACAGATACGCAGTATTTT.

The rearrangement links TRBV29-1 to TRBJ2-1, with D perhaps matching TRBD1 (6 bases). The CDR3 contains 14 residues. V dropped 4 bases and J dropped 3 bases, with 13 bases sitting between them. Germline V lookup: CDR1 SQVTM, CDR2 ANQGSEA. The CDR3 spells CSVARRTVYNEQFF. The CDR3 nucleotides read TGCAGCGTTGCACGAAGGACAGTCTACAATGAGCAGTTCTTC.

This sequence joins TRBV5-4 and TRBJ2-1; 10 positions match TRBD2. This CDR3 comprises 14 residues. Germline loops: CDR1 SGHNT, CDR2 YYREEE (reference sequence). The J segment lost 10 bases and the V segment lost 4 bases, leaving 8 bases of the junction unmatched. This CDR3 reads CASSPLAGEGEQFF. The CDR3 nucleotides are TGTGCCAGCAGCCCCCTAGCGGGAGAGGGGGAGCAGTTCTTC.

This clone occurred a few times. The rearrangement joins TRBV27 to TRBJ2-2; 8 bases agree with TRBD2. Germline CDR1 reads MNHEY; CDR2 reads SMNVEV (reference sequence). Unmatched junction bases numbered 6, after V lost 0 bases and J lost 6 bases. The CDR3 runs 16 residues. The CDR3 loop is CASSLSSSGYAGELFF. The CDR3 bases are TGTGCCAGCAGTTTATCGTCTAGCGGGTACGCCGGGGAGCTGTTTTTT.

The chain recombines TRBV5-6 with TRBJ2-3; 9 positions agree with TRBD2. The germline gives CDR1 SGHDT, CDR2 YYEEEE. V lost 4 bases to trimming and J lost 2 bases; unmatched junction nucleotides: 11. CDR3 length: 17 residues. CDR3 bases: TGTGCCAGCAGCCTGCGACTAGTAGCGGGAGCCACAGATACGCAGTATTTT. As protein: CASSLRLVAGATDTQYF.

The chain is built from TRBV28 and TRBJ2-1; TRBD2 agrees at 10 bases. Germline loops: CDR1 MDHEN, CDR2 SYDVKM. V was clipped by 1 base and J by 10 bases; unmatched bases: 19. This CDR3 region has 19 residues. The CDR3 is CASSLYLSGRAESGWEQFF. In nucleotides, the CDR3 is TGTGCCAGCAGTTTATATCTCAGCGGGAGGGCCGAATCTGGGTGGGAGCAGTTCTTC.

The V and J genes are TRBV7-2 and TRBJ2-7; a possible D gene is TRBD2 (5 bases). CDR1 is SGHTA and CDR2 is FQGNSA in the germline V gene. Trimming removed 1 base at V and 4 bases at J, with 11 bases between. This CDR3 has 14 amino acids. CDR3 bases: TGTGCCAGCAGCTTAGAAGCGGATAAATACGAGCAGTACTTC. This translates into CASSLEADKYEQYF.

This clone showed up just a few times. The chain is built from TRBV4-1 and TRBJ2-4; TRBD2 is a possible D gene (5 bases). CDR3 length: 13 amino acids. CDR1 is MGHRA and CDR2 is YSYEKL in the germline V gene. V was cut by 0 bases and J by 12 bases, with 12 bases left in between. CDR3 sequence: CASSQEYPGDQYF. CDR3 sequence (DNA): TGCGCCAGCAGCCAAGAATACCCCGGGGATCAGTACTTC.

The V call is TRBV14, the J call TRBJ2-5, with TRBD2 identical over 14 bases. V gave up 4 bases and J gave up 7 bases; unmatched junction bases: 11. CDR3 length: 17 residues. CDR1 is SGHDN, CDR2 FVKESK, per germline. The CDR3 DNA follows: TGTGCCAGCAGCCGGGCGACTAGCGGGAGGGTGAACGGGACCCAGTACTTC. This codes for CASSRATSGRVNGTQYF.

Here the CDR3 reads CASSLVQREGSTDTQYF. CDR3 nucleotide sequence: TGTGCCAGCAGCTTGGTCCAGCGGGAGGGCAGCACAGATACGCAGTATTTT. The chain carries TRBV5-4 and TRBJ2-3, with 10 bases that match TRBD2. V lost 0 bases, J lost 0 bases, and 4 bases stayed unmatched. The CDR3 sequence is 17 residues long. The germline CDR1 and CDR2 sequences are SGHNT and YYREEE (reference sequence).

This clone has only one observation. The chain couples TRBV18 to TRBJ1-5; 9 nucleotides match TRBD1. The CDR3 has 16 amino acids. Unmatched junction bases numbered 9, after V lost 0 bases and J lost 9 bases. The germline CDR1 and CDR2 sequences are KGHSH and LQKENI. The CDR3 DNA reads as TGTGCCAGCTCACCACCGGGGGACAGGGAGGGTCGGCCCCAGCATTTT. Protein: CASSPPGDREGRPQHF.

J is TRBJ2-5 and V is TRBV4-3; 12 positions match TRBD2. After removal of 6 bases from V and 3 bases from J, the junction contained 11 bases not matched to a gene. This CDR3 has 17 residues. The germline V gene has CDR1 LGHNA and CDR2 YSLEER. This CDR3 reads CASRLRLRLAGEETQYF. CDR3 nucleotides: TGCGCCAGCAGACTAAGGCTCAGACTAGCGGGAGAAGAGACCCAGTACTTC.

The chain carries TRBV6-1 and TRBJ1-4; D possibly corresponds to TRBD1 (6 bases). Trimming stripped 1 base from V and 7 bases from J, with 10 bases between. Germline V lookup: CDR1 MNHNS, CDR2 SASEGT. This CDR3 comprises 14 residues. CDR3 residues: CASSEDRVLEKLFF. DNA of the CDR3: TGTGCCAGCAGTGAAGACAGGGTGCTTGAAAAACTGTTTTTT.

This CDR3 is CASSQDEGWASRYGYTF. The CDR3 DNA reads TGTGCCAGCAGCCAGGACGAGGGATGGGCGAGTCGTTATGGCTACACCTTC. The rearrangement uses TRBV14 and TRBJ1-2; D is unclear. With 3 bases removed from V and 5 bases from J, the gap between germline ends came to 22 bases. Germline loops: CDR1 SGHDN, CDR2 FVKESK. This CDR3 is 17 amino acids long.

The chain joins TRBV28 to TRBJ2-7; D not certain. Germline V gene lookup returns CDR1 MDHEN and CDR2 SYDVKM. V was pared by 5 bases and J by 5 bases, with 13 bases between. The CDR3 sequence is 13 residues long. The CDR3, as DNA: TGTGCCAGCAGTGTGCCCCGCGGTGACGAGCAGTACTTC. Amino acids: CASSVPRGDEQYF.

This clone was detected once. The chain couples TRBV5-8 to TRBJ2-7, with 9 bases that match TRBD2. The CDR3 length is 15 residues. V gave up 4 bases and J gave up 8 bases; unmatched junction bases: 13. Germline CDR1 SGHTS, CDR2 YDEGEE. The CDR3 protein is CASSPEGSGGVKQYF. CDR3 DNA: TGTGCCAGCAGCCCAGAGGGTAGCGGGGGAGTAAAGCAGTACTTC.